The 11 T cell receptor beta chains presented below share a single source sample, sequenced in a study of blood T cell repertoires in COVID-19. The data were produced by immunoSEQ multiplex PCR, yet TCRdb's version contains in-frame clones alone and is incomplete. The sample consists of some 80,000 clones, around nine tenths of them appearing once. Sequencing was carried out using peripheral blood. These receptors were collected from a middle-aged man with active or convalescent COVID-19.

The count of this clone is one. V and J are TRBV15 and TRBJ1-2; weak D call: TRBD1 (5 bases). This CDR3 comprises 14 residues. V lost 0 bases to trimming and J lost 6 bases, with 11 bases between them. The germline gives CDR1 LNHNV, CDR2 YYDKDF (reference sequence). CDR3: CATSRDRVGNGYTF. The CDR3 bases are TGTGCCACCAGCAGAGACAGGGTTGGGAATGGCTACACCTTC.

The chain joins TRBV4-3 to TRBJ2-7; D gene uncertain. The CDR3 extends over 13 amino acids. Trimming took off 0 bases at V and 4 bases at J, with 7 bases between the two ends. Germline CDR1 LGHNA, CDR2 YSLEER. CDR3 sequence reads: CASSQERLYEQYF. The CDR3, as DNA: TGCGCCAGCAGCCAAGAGAGGTTGTACGAGCAGTACTTC.

The chain is built from TRBV6-5 and TRBJ2-1, with 7 bases fitting TRBD1. This CDR3 spans 15 amino acids. V lost 4 bases to trimming and J lost 4 bases; unmatched junction nucleotides: 7. From germline, CDR1 is MNHEY and CDR2 SVGAGI. The CDR3 region has the DNA TGTGCCAGCAGTTCGGGGACAGAGCCGTACAATGAGCAGTTCTTC. It translates to CASSSGTEPYNEQFF.

CDR3 loop: CASSYTGVGELFF. CDR3 sequence (DNA): TGTGCCAGCAGCTACACAGGGGTCGGGGAGCTGTTTTTT. This chain uses TRBV12-3 or TRBV12-4 with TRBJ2-2, with 7 bases matching TRBD1. V gave up 6 bases and J gave up 7 bases; unmatched junction bases: 5. The CDR3 is 13 residues long.

The rearrangement links TRBV2 to TRBJ1-1; no firm D call. There are 15 residues in the CDR3. Per germline, CDR1 SNHLY and CDR2 FYNNEI. Trimming took 6 bases from V and 0 from J, leaving 14 bases between them. The CDR3 nucleotides are TGTGCCAGCAGGGCCGGAGGCAGTTTGAACACTGAAGCTTTCTTT. Translated, it gives CASRAGGSLNTEAFF.

The chain has TRBV18 and TRBJ2-5, with 12 positions matching TRBD2. CDR3 length: 16 amino acids. V lost 2 bases, J lost 3 bases, and 4 bases stayed unmatched. Germline CDR1 KGHSH, CDR2 LQKENI. CDR3 in amino acids: CASSPASSGGEETQYF. Written as DNA, the CDR3 is TGTGCCAGCTCACCAGCGTCTAGCGGGGGGGAAGAGACCCAGTACTTC.

CDR3 nucleotide sequence: TGTGCCAGCAGTCCCGGGTCCTACACCGGGGAGCTGTTTTTT. Translated, it gives CASSPGSYTGELFF. The chain carries TRBV28 and TRBJ2-2; no reliable D call. The CDR3 extends over 14 amino acids. CDR1 is MDHEN and CDR2 is SYDVKM in the germline V gene. Trimming left V 5 bases short and J 3 bases short, with 10 bases between.

This chain links TRBV19 with TRBJ1-3; a weak D match, TRBD1 (5 bases). Germline CDR1 LNHDA, CDR2 SQIVND (reference sequence). The length of the CDR3 is 15 residues. The V gene lost 4 bases and the J gene lost 0 bases, with 10 bases spanning the gap. CDR3 sequence reads: CASSTTDSSGNTIYF. The CDR3 DNA sequence: TGTGCCAGTAGTACCACCGACAGCTCTGGAAACACCATATATTTT.

The table lists this clone with a few counts. The rearrangement joins TRBV18 to TRBJ1-1; D not resolved. Germline V lookup: CDR1 KGHSH, CDR2 LQKENI. CDR3 length equals 15 residues. V was cut by 2 bases and J by 1 base, with 11 bases left in between. The DNA for the CDR3 is TGTGCCAGCTCACCAAGGACTGATGGGAACACTGAAGCTTTCTTT. It codes for CASSPRTDGNTEAFF.

This clone has a handful of counts. The rearrangement uses TRBV2 and TRBJ1-6; 8 bases match TRBD1. V dropped 7 bases and J dropped 9; count of bases not matched to a gene: 5. The CDR3 extends over 13 amino acids. Looked up from germline, CDR1 is SNHLY and CDR2 is FYNNEI. In DNA form, the CDR3 reads TGTGCCAGCATTAGGACAGGGAGTTCACCCCTCCACTTT. Its protein product is CASIRTGSSPLHF. The full variable domain, completed using reference TRBV2 and TRBJ1-6, is EPEVTQTPSHQVTQMGQEVILRCVPISNHLYFYWYRQILGQKVEFLVSFYNNEISEKSEIFDDQFSVERPDGSNFTLKIRSTKLEDSAMYFCASIRTGSSPLHFGNGTRLTVT.

The V gene is TRBV10-1, the J gene TRBJ2-7, with 15 nucleotides matching TRBD2. Germline values: CDR1 WNHNN, CDR2 SYGVQD (reference sequence). Trimming removed 6 bases from V and 5 bases from J; junction bases left unmatched: 5. The CDR3 runs to 15 residues. CDR3 nucleotide sequence: TGCGCCAGCAGGGGGACTAGCGGGGGGTCTCACGAGCAGTACTTC. It yields the protein CASRGTSGGSHEQYF.